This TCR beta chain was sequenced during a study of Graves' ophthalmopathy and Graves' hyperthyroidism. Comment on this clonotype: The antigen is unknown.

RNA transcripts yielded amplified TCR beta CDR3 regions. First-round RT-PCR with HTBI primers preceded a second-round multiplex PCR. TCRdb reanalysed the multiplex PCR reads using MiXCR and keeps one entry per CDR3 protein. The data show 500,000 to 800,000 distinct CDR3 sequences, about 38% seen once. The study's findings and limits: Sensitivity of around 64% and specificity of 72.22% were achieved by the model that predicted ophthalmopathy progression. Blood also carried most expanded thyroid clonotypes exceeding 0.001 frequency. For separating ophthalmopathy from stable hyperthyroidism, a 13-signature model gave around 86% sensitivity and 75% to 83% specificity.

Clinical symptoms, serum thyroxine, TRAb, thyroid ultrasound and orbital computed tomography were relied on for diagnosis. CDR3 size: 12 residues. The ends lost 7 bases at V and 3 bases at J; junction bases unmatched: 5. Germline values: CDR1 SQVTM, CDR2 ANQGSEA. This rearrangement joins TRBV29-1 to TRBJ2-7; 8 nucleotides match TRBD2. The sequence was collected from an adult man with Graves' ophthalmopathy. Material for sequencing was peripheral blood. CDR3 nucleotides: TGCAGCGCCGCCGCGGGAGGCTACGAGCAGTACTTC. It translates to CSAAAGGYEQYF.